The clone carrying this TCR beta chain was observed at least ten times. Its antigen is still unknown. The V end lost 3 bases, the J end lost 6 bases, and 2 bases lay between the germline ends. The CDR3 runs 11 residues. The sample belongs to a study of blood T cells in healthy people across ages. Study context: Capture by template switching was about one barcoded beta molecule per two T cells. Broader study findings: Diversity was higher, and naive CD4+ cells more numerous, in long-lived donors than in aged donors. Older age coincided with a roughly linear decline in TCR beta diversity per million T cells.

With a J-beta primer mix and a sample-barcoded 5' primer, a second PCR ran about 7 to 11 cycles. Sequencing recovered at least 2.5 million CDR3-containing paired-end reads from each sample. TCRdb re-derived calls from the 5' RACE reads in MiXCR, one entry per CDR3 protein. The data contain about 1 million distinct CDR3 sequences, less than 50% of them singletons. The receptor's source is an older woman in good health. The sample comprised blood. The rearrangement uses TRBV12-3 or TRBV12-4 and TRBJ2-2; D ambiguous. CDR3 amino acids: CASSFSGELFF. Written as DNA, the CDR3 is TGTGCCAGCAGTTTCTCCGGGGAGCTGTTTTTT.